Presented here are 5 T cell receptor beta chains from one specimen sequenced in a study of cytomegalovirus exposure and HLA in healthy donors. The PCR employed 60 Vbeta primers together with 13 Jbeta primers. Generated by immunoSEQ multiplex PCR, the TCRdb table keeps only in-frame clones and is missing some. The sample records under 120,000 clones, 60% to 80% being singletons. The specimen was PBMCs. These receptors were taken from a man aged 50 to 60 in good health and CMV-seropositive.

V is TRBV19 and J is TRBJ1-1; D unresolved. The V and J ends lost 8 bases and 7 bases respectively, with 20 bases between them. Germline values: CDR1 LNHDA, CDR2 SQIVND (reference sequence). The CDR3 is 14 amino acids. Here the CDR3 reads CASSLAAGSFEAFF. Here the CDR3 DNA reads TGTGCCAGTTCCCTGGCCGCGGGGAGCTTTGAAGCTTTCTTT. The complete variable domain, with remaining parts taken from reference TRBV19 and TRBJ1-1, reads DGGITQSPKYLFRKEGQNVTLSCEQNLNHDAMYWYRQDPGQGLRLIYYSQIVNDFQKGDIAEGYSVSREKKESFPLTVTSAQKNPTAFYLCASSLAAGSFEAFFGQGTRLTVV.

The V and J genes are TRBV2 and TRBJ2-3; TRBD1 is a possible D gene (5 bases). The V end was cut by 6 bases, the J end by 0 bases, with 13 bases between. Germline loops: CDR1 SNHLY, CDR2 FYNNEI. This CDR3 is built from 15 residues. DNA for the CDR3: TGTGCCAGCAGATTAATGCCAGGGAGCACAGATACGCAGTATTTT. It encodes CASRLMPGSTDTQYF.

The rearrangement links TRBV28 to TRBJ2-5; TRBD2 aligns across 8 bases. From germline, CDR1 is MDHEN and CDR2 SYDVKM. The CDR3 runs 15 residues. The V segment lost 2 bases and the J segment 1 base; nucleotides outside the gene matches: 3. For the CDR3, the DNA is TGTGCCAGCAGTTTAGGTGCGGGAGGCCAAGAGACCCAGTACTTC. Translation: CASSLGAGGQETQYF.

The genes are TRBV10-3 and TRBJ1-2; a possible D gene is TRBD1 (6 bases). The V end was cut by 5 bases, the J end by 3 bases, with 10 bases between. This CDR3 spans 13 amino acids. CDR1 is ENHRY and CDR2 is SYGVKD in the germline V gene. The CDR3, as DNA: TGTGCCATCAGTCGGGGACAAGACTATGGCTACACCTTC. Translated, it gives CAISRGQDYGYTF.

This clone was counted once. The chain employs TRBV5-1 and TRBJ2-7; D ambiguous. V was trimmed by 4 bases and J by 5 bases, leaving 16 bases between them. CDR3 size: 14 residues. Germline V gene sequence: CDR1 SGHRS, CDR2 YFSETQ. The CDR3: CASSLEGSTDEQYF. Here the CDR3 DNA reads TGCGCCAGCAGCCTAGAAGGATCAACCGACGAGCAGTACTTC.